This T cell receptor (beta chain) was documented in a study of shared clonotypes between healthy human individuals. Findings of the study overall: Only blood was sampled, and tissue TCR repertoires likely differ from blood ones.

CDR1 MNHEY and CDR2 SMNVEV come from the germline V gene (reference sequence). The CDR3 sequence is 15 residues long. Germline trimming cut 4 bases from V and 6 bases from J; bases unmatched to any gene: 4. Recent vaccinations or acute infections were absent in the healthy HIV-negative adult donors. Original handling: In the immunoSEQ data, sequences were junction-only and lacked quality scores, so filtering differed. Profiling relied on immunoSEQ multiplex PCR, and the TCRdb table lists in-frame clones only, not all of them. V and J calls and clone size are as listed in that table; D and trimming were resolved from the DNA. The sample yields around 510,000 clones, about 96% seen once. Notes on this clone: The target antigen is unknown.

The TCR comes from a woman aged 30 to 39 in good health. The sequencing input was naive CD4+ T cells sorted from blood. Subset denoted: CD45RA+ positively selected. The chain couples TRBV27 to TRBJ2-2, with 11 bases aligning to TRBD1. CDR3 sequence (DNA): TGTGCCAGCAGTTATGGACAGGGGGCAGCCGGGGAGCTGTTTTTT. It encodes CASSYGQGAAGELFF.